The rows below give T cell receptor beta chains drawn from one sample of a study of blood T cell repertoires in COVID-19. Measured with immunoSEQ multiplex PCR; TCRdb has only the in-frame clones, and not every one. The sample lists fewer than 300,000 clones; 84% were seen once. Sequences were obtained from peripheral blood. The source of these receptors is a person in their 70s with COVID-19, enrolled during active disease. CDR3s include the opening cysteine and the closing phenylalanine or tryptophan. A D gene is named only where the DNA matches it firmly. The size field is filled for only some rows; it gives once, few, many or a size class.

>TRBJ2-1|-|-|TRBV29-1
CSVPGLGNNEQFF
TGCAGCGTTCCGGGACTGGGAAACAATGAGCAGTTCTTC
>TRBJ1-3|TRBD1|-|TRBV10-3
CAATEGQGEFGNTIYF
TGTGCCGCGACCGAGGGACAGGGGGAATTTGGAAACACCATATATTTT
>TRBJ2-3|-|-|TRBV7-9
CASSLAQDYRTQYF
TGTGCCAGCAGCTTAGCGCAGGACTATAGGACGCAGTATTTT
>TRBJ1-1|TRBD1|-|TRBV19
CASIPDRVNTEAFF
TGTGCCAGTATCCCGGACAGGGTGAACACTGAAGCTTTCTTT
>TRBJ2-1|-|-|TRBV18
CASSPPGHHYSNEQFF
TGTGCCAGCTCACCCCCGGGACACCATTATTCCAATGAGCAGTTCTTC
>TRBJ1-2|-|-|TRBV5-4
CASSQDSHTGGYTF
TGTGCCAGCAGCCAGGACAGTCATACAGGGGGCTACACCTTC
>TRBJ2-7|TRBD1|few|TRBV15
CATSARTGGIGEQYF
TGTGCCACCAGCGCCCGGACAGGGGGTATTGGGGAGCAGTACTTC
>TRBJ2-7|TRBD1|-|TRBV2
CASTWDRNYEQYF
TGTGCCAGCACCTGGGACAGAAACTACGAGCAGTACTTC
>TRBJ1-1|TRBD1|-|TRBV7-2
CASSRGTGRRNTEAFF
TGTGCCAGCAGCCGTGGGACAGGGCGACGGAACACTGAAGCTTTCTTT
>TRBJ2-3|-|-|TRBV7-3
CASSLMGTTDTQYF
TGTGCCAGCAGCTTAATGGGCACCACAGATACGCAGTATTTT
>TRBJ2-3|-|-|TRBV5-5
CASSRSGSLGTQYF
TGTGCCAGCAGCCGGAGCGGGTCCCTCGGTACGCAGTATTTT
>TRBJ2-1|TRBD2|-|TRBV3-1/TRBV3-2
CASSQELAVPGVEQFF
TGTGCCAGCAGCCAAGAACTAGCGGTTCCCGGAGTTGAGCAGTTCTTC
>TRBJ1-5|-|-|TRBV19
CAIPFFSGHGNQPQHF
TGTGCCATTCCCTTTTTTAGTGGGCATGGCAATCAGCCCCAGCATTTT
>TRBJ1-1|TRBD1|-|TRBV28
CASSLGGQINTEAFF
TGTGCCAGCAGTCTAGGGGGACAGATAAACACTGAAGCTTTCTTT
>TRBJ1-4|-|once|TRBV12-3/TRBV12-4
CASSPGFSGKLFF
TGTGCCAGCAGCCCGGGTTTTAGTGGGAAACTGTTTTTT
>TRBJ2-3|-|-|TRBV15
CATSRGQVTDTQYF
TGTGCCACCAGCAGAGGGCAGGTCACCGATACGCAGTATTTT
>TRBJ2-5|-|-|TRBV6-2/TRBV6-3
CASSYGGTSFAETQYF
TGTGCCAGCAGTTACGGGGGGACCTCTTTTGCCGAGACCCAGTACTTC
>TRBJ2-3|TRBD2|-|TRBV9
CASSDPLAGGLDTQYF
TGTGCCAGCAGCGACCCACTAGCGGGGGGGCTTGATACGCAGTATTTT
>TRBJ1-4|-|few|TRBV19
CASSYREKLFF
TGTGCCAGTAGTTATCGGGAAAAACTGTTTTTT
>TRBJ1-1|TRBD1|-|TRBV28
CASSPRTGWGTEAFF
TGTGCCAGCAGTCCCCGGACAGGGTGGGGTACTGAAGCTTTCTTT
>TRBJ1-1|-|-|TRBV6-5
CASSARGNTEAFF
TGTGCCAGCTCCGCTCGGGGGAACACTGAAGCTTTCTTT
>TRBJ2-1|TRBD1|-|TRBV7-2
CASSLASGTGENEQFF
TGTGCCAGCAGCTTAGCTTCGGGGACAGGGGAGAATGAGCAGTTCTTC
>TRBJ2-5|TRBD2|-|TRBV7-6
CASSLASGRAETQYF
TGTGCCAGCAGCTTAGCTAGCGGGAGGGCGGAGACCCAGTACTTC
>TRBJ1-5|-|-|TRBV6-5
CASRNLQGQPQHF
TGTGCCAGCAGGAATCTACAGGGACAGCCCCAGCATTTT
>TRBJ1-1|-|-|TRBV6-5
CASRGTAEAFF
TGTGCCAGCCGGGGGACGGCTGAAGCTTTCTTT
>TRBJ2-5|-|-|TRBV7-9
CASSPPRSVKETQYF
TGTGCCAGCAGCCCACCCCGGAGCGTAAAAGAGACCCAGTACTTC
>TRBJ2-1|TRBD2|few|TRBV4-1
CASSQATSGPYNEQFF
TGCGCCAGCAGCCAAGCTACTAGCGGGCCGTACAATGAGCAGTTCTTC